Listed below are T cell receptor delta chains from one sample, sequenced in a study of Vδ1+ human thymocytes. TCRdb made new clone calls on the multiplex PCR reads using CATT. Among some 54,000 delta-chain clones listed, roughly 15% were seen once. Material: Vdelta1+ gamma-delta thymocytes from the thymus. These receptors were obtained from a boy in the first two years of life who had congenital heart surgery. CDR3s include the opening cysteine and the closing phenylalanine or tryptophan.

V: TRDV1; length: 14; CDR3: CALGAPPYTDKLIF
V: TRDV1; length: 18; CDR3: CALGWGDPLWENTDKLIF
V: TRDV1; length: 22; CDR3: CALGEPSRTRVDTGGYADKLIF
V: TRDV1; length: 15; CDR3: CALGEVGPSYGKLIF
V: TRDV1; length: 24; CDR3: CALGEVAFLRRLGVAASYTGVLIF
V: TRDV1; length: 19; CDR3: CALSGLPNSGYWGVRRLIF
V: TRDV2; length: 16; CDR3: CACDTEDWGIGDKLIF
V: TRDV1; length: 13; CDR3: CALPSTETDKLIF
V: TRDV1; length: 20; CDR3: CALGGQRRGYAGENTDKLIF
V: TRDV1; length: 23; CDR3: CALGELGPTPGAGGYALPDKLIF
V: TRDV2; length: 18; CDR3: CACDTISTGGYFTDKLIF